This passage covers 32 T cell receptor beta chains from one sample sequenced in a study of T cells after yellow fever vaccination. TCRdb recomputed calls from the 5' RACE reads with MiXCR, one row per CDR3 protein. The sample gives 100,000 to 150,000 distinct CDR3 sequences, nearly 7.5% of which show up once; 2.5% is in the top ten. Sequencing was performed on CD4+ T cells sorted from PBMCs, taken roughly 10 days after the first yellow fever vaccination. These TCRs come from a man aged 18 to 30 who received the YFV17D yellow fever vaccine.

The CDR3 here is CASSLGGGGSSYEQYF. The CDR3 DNA reads as TGCGCCAGCAGCTTGGGAGGAGGGGGCTCCTCCTACGAGCAGTACTTC. The chain links TRBV5-1 to TRBJ2-7; possibly TRBD1 for D (7 bases). Germline CDR1 SGHRS, CDR2 YFSETQ. Trimming took off 0 bases at V and 0 bases at J, with 13 bases between the two ends. The CDR3 has 16 amino acids.

This clonotype was observed at least ten times. V gene TRBV5-6 combines with J gene TRBJ1-1; D not resolved. Germline V gene lookup returns CDR1 SGHDT and CDR2 YYEEEE. Trimming stripped 5 bases from V and 5 bases from J, with 19 bases between. The CDR3 contains 15 residues. This chain's CDR3 is CASSSLSGGGTEAFF. As DNA, the CDR3 is TGTGCCAGCAGTTCTCTTAGTGGAGGAGGGACTGAAGCTTTCTTT.

In this sample, this clonotype turned up many times. The CDR3 DNA is TGTGCCAGCAGCGGAGGACAGGGAGGCACAGATACGCAGTATTTT. Translation gives CASSGGQGGTDTQYF. The genes are TRBV2 and TRBJ2-3; 8 bases align to TRBD1. The CDR3 loop spans 15 amino acids. Trimming removed 6 bases from V and 1 base from J; junction bases left unmatched: 6. Germline V gene lookup returns CDR1 SNHLY and CDR2 FYNNEI.

This clonotype was observed many times. The chain carries TRBV7-2 and TRBJ1-5; D possibly corresponds to TRBD1 (5 bases). The germline V gene encodes CDR1 SGHTA and CDR2 FQGNSA. The CDR3 runs 13 residues. Between the trimmed V and J ends, which lost 4 bases and 6 bases, there was a span of 10 bases. The CDR3 sequence is CASSWGGSQPQHF. The CDR3 nucleotides read TGTGCCAGCAGCTGGGGGGGGTCTCAGCCCCAGCATTTT. Supplemented by reference TRBV7-2 and TRBJ1-5, the full variable domain reads GAGVSQSPSNKVTEKGKDVELRCDPISGHTALYWYRQSLGQGLEFLIYFQGNSAPDKSGLPSDRFSAERTGGSVSTLTIQRTQQEDSAVYLCASSWGGSQPQHFGDGTRLSIL.

In this sample, this clonotype turned up many times. This chain links TRBV7-2 with TRBJ2-2, with 11 bases that match TRBD1. Trimming took 4 bases from V and 3 from J; bases not matched to a gene: 4. This CDR3 is built from 16 residues. Germline V gives CDR1 SGHTA, CDR2 FQGNSA. CDR3 bases: TGTGCCAGCAGCTCACGGACAGGGGGCGACACCGGGGAGCTGTTTTTT. It specifies CASSSRTGGDTGELFF.

This clonotype was seen ten or more times. This chain uses TRBV7-4 with TRBJ2-7; D is perhaps TRBD2 (6 bases). There are 17 residues in the CDR3. The germline gives CDR1 SGHVT, CDR2 SQSDAQ. V lost 0 bases and J lost 0, with 15 bases in between. The CDR3 sequence: CASSLAPCPEGSYEQYV. In DNA, the CDR3 is TGTGCCAGCAGCTTAGCGCCTTGTCCGGAGGGCTCCTACGAGCAGTACGTC.

This clonotype was counted at least ten times. This rearrangement joins TRBV4-2 to TRBJ2-6; D is unclear. V was clipped by 0 bases and J by 1 base, with 13 bases between them. CDR1 is LGHNA and CDR2 is YNFKEQ in the germline V gene. The CDR3 runs to 18 residues. CDR3 sequence: CASSQDLEWRSGANVLTF. The CDR3 coding sequence is TGTGCCAGCAGCCAAGATTTGGAGTGGAGATCTGGGGCCAACGTCCTGACTTTC.

In its sample, this clonotype was seen many times. The chain recombines TRBV19 with TRBJ2-3, with TRBD1 as a possible D gene (6 bases). The CDR3 length is 14 residues. Trimming took off 3 bases at V and 2 bases at J, with 9 bases between the two ends. The germline gives CDR1 LNHDA, CDR2 SQIVND (reference sequence). CDR3 coding DNA: TGTGCCAGTAGTATCCGACAGGACACAGATACGCAGTATTTT. It is translated as CASSIRQDTDTQYF.

With regard to this clonotype: One base away lies a much larger clone, so this may be a sequencing read error. The chain combines TRBV5-1 with TRBJ2-5; the D gene is possibly TRBD1 (5 bases). CDR1 is SGHRS and CDR2 is YFSETQ in the germline V gene. V was clipped by 4 bases and J by 3 bases, with 16 bases between them. This CDR3 region has 15 residues. The CDR3 loop reads CASSSRPGHEETQYF. Here the CDR3 DNA reads TGCGCCAGCAGCAGCCGCCCCGGACATGAAGAGACCCAGTACTTC.

This clonotype came up many times. This rearrangement joins TRBV12-5 to TRBJ2-2; D tentatively fits TRBD1 or TRBD2 (5 bases each). The germline V gene encodes CDR1 LGHNT and CDR2 FRNRAP. CDR3 length: 15 residues. V lost 8 bases and J 1 base, leaving 14 bases between the germline ends. This CDR3 reads CASRKAGRNTGELFF. In DNA form, the CDR3 reads TGTGCTAGTAGGAAGGCAGGGAGGAACACCGGGGAGCTGTTTTTT. Combining the CDR3 with reference TRBV12-5 and TRBJ2-2 gives the whole variable domain DARVTQTPRHKVTEMGQEVTMRCQPILGHNTVFWYRQTMMQGLELLAYFRNRAPLDDSGMPKDRFSAEMPDATLATLKIQPSEPRDSAVYFCASRKAGRNTGELFFGEGSRLTVL.

This clonotype has at least ten counts. The chain employs TRBV11-2 and TRBJ2-5; 7 bases agree with TRBD1. V gave up 1 base and J gave up 3 bases; unmatched junction bases: 5. Germline CDR1 and CDR2: SGHAT and FQNNGV. The CDR3 runs 15 residues. CDR3 residues: CASSLVTGIEETQYF. CDR3 sequence (DNA): TGTGCCAGCAGCTTAGTGACAGGGATCGAAGAGACCCAGTACTTC.

This clonotype was recorded many times. The rearrangement uses TRBV18 and TRBJ1-2, with D unresolved. V shed 3 bases and J shed 5 bases, with 10 bases lying between them. This CDR3 has 13 residues. CDR1 and CDR2 (germline): KGHSH, LQKENI. This CDR3 is CASSPPTRYGYTF. CDR3 in DNA: TGTGCCAGCTCACCCCCGACAAGATATGGCTACACCTTC.

This clonotype occurred many times. For the CDR3, the DNA is TGTGCCAGCAGCTTAGGGAACGGGGATACGCAGTATTTT. Translation: CASSLGNGDTQYF. The chain combines TRBV7-2 with TRBJ2-3, with D unclear. The ends were cut back, 1 base at V and 6 bases at J, with 8 bases in the middle. CDR3 length equals 13 residues. From germline, CDR1 is SGHTA and CDR2 FQGNSA.

This clonotype was recorded at least ten times. The germline gene is not matched at one end of the junction; a read error may be the cause. This chain joins TRBV6-5 and TRBJ2-5, with D perhaps matching TRBD1 or TRBD2 (5 bases each). Germline loops: CDR1 MNHEY, CDR2 SVGAGI. The CDR3 has 13 amino acids. The CDR3 sequence: CASSSTLGATKNF. The CDR3 DNA sequence: TGTGCCAGCAGTTCTACGCTCGGGGCCACTAAGAACTTC.

At least ten counts were recorded for this clonotype. The V call is TRBV6-5, the J call TRBJ2-2; D is ambiguous. Germline-derived CDR1 and CDR2 are MNHEY and SVGAGI. Trimming removed 2 bases from V and 1 base from J, with 14 bases in between. The CDR3 has 17 residues. For the CDR3, the DNA is TGTGCCAGCAGTTACGTAGGTGGGGTAGGGAACACCGGGGAGCTGTTTTTT. Protein: CASSYVGGVGNTGELFF.

Only a few counts were recorded for this clonotype. The chain carries TRBV19 and TRBJ1-2; D is unresolved. Germline values: CDR1 LNHDA, CDR2 SQIVND (reference sequence). Trimming cost V 6 bases and J 3 bases, with 11 bases left between them. The CDR3 has 13 amino acids. The CDR3 bases are TGTGCCAGTAGCCCGGTGGTGGACTATGGCTACACCTTC. Its protein product is CASSPVVDYGYTF.

This clonotype was counted many times. The chain employs TRBV15 and TRBJ1-4, with D unclear. V was shortened by 0 bases and J by 5 bases, with 10 bases between the two germline ends. The germline CDR1 and CDR2 sequences are LNHNV and YYDKDF (reference sequence). This CDR3 has 15 amino acids. The CDR3 region has the DNA TGTGCCACCAGCAGAGATCTCCAGAAGAATGAAAAACTGTTTTTT. Protein: CATSRDLQKNEKLFF. Full variable domain (remainder filled in from reference TRBV15 and TRBJ1-4): DAMVIQNPRYQVTQFGKPVTLSCSQTLNHNVMYWYQQKSSQAPKLLFHYYDKDFNNEADTPDNFQSRRPNTSFCFLDIRSPGLGDTAMYLCATSRDLQKNEKLFFGSGTQLSVL.

The V call is TRBV18, the J call TRBJ2-5, with D unclear. Trimming pared 0 bases from V and 1 base from J, leaving 3 bases between. Per germline, CDR1 KGHSH and CDR2 LQKENI. This CDR3 has 13 amino acids. The DNA of the CDR3 is TGTGCCAGCTCACCACCTACCCAAGAGACCCAGTACTTC. As protein: CASSPPTQETQYF.

Many counts were recorded for this clonotype. This chain uses TRBV11-2 with TRBJ2-3; TRBD2 matches at 8 bases. The germline CDR1 and CDR2 sequences are SGHAT and FQNNGV. V lost 1 base to trimming and J lost 9 bases; unmatched junction nucleotides: 6. This CDR3 has 14 residues. The CDR3 is CASSLAASGFTQYF. Written as DNA, the CDR3 is TGTGCCAGCAGCTTAGCTGCTAGCGGGTTCACGCAGTATTTT. Supplemented by reference TRBV11-2 and TRBJ2-3, the full variable domain reads EAGVAQSPRYKIIEKRQSVAFWCNPISGHATLYWYQQILGQGPKLLIQFQNNGVVDDSQLPKDRFSAERLKGVDSTLKIQPAKLEDSAVYLCASSLAASGFTQYFGPGTRLTVL.

This clonotype turned up a few times. This chain joins TRBV7-6 and TRBJ2-1; D perhaps matches TRBD2 (5 bases). Germline values: CDR1 SGHVS, CDR2 FNYEAQ. This CDR3 has 14 amino acids. With 4 bases removed from V and 8 bases from J, the gap between germline ends came to 15 bases. The CDR3 is CASSSIRLNHEQFF. CDR3 nucleotide sequence: TGTGCCAGCAGCTCCATAAGACTAAACCATGAGCAGTTCTTC.

The chain couples TRBV20-1 to TRBJ2-5; 9 bases are a match to TRBD2. V shed 5 bases and J 4 bases; nucleotides not matched to a gene: 8. The CDR3 length is 14 residues. Germline assignment: CDR1 DFQATT and CDR2 SNEGSKA (reference sequence). The CDR3 reads CSARRGGPGETQYF. CDR3 coding DNA: TGCAGTGCTCGGCGGGGGGGGCCGGGAGAGACCCAGTACTTC.

The table lists this clonotype with many counts. This chain connects TRBV7-2 to TRBJ2-1, with 12 bases fitting TRBD2. The CDR3 contains 18 residues. The ends lost 0 bases at V and 9 bases at J; junction bases unmatched: 12. The germline V gene has CDR1 SGHTA and CDR2 FQGNSA. CDR3 bases: TGTGCCAGCAGCTTAGCCCCTAGCGGGGGGGCAATACAAACTGAGCAGTTCTTC. Its translation: CASSLAPSGGAIQTEQFF.

With respect to this clonotype: This may arise from a read error, as a much more abundant clone is one base away. The chain joins TRBV10-2 to TRBJ1-1; possibly TRBD1 for D (5 bases). Germline V gene data show CDR1 as WSHSY and CDR2 as SAAADI. The CDR3 covers 13 residues. V was shortened by 7 bases and J by 2 bases, with 11 bases between the two germline ends. CDR3 in amino acids: CASIVGRNTEAFF. In DNA, the CDR3 is TGCGCCAGCATTGTGGGGCGTAACACTGAAGCTTTCTTT.

This clonotype showed up many times. The chain recombines TRBV12-3 or TRBV12-4 with TRBJ1-2; 7 positions agree with TRBD1. V trimming: 5 bases; J trimming: 4 bases; junction bases outside the gene matches: 4. The CDR3 is 13 amino acids. The CDR3 region is CASSPQGFYGYTF. For the CDR3, the DNA is TGTGCCAGCAGTCCACAGGGGTTCTATGGCTACACCTTC.

This clonotype was detected many times. The J gene is TRBJ2-1, the V gene TRBV24-1; 7 bases align to TRBD1. The V gene end was trimmed by 10 bases and the J gene end by 1 base; junction bases not matched to a gene: 6. The CDR3 runs 14 residues. Looked up from germline, CDR1 is KGHDR and CDR2 is SFDVKD. Written as DNA, the CDR3 is TGTGCCACGGGGACAGAGCTATCCTACAATGAGCAGTTCTTC. As protein: CATGTELSYNEQFF.

This clonotype was recorded many times. V gene TRBV20-1 combines with J gene TRBJ2-4, with no clear D. Deletions cut 7 bases from V and 0 bases from J, with 10 bases between. Germline V gene lookup returns CDR1 DFQATT and CDR2 SNEGSKA (reference sequence). The CDR3 runs 13 residues. Here the CDR3 reads CSGIGSAKNIQYF. The CDR3 DNA is TGCAGTGGCATTGGGTCAGCCAAAAACATTCAGTACTTC.

This clonotype was counted at least ten times. The chain recombines TRBV5-1 with TRBJ2-2; 7 positions match TRBD2. Germline-derived CDR1 and CDR2 are SGHRS and YFSETQ. The CDR3 is 14 residues long. Trimming cost V 5 bases and J 2 bases; bases outside gene matches: 3. CDR3 residues: CASRLAANTGELFF. CDR3 coding DNA: TGCGCCAGCAGGCTAGCGGCTAACACCGGGGAGCTGTTTTTT.

This clonotype has a handful of counts. The chain links TRBV18 to TRBJ1-2, with D possibly being TRBD1 (5 bases). V was pared by 4 bases and J by 8 bases, with 11 bases between. The CDR3 length is 12 residues. CDR1 is KGHSH and CDR2 is LQKENI in the germline V gene. The CDR3 coding sequence is TGTGCCAGCTCACTCCAGGAGGGGGGCTACACCTTC. Translating it yields CASSLQEGGYTF. The whole variable domain, remainder taken from reference TRBV18 and TRBJ1-2, is NAGVMQNPRHLVRRRGQEARLRCSPMKGHSHVYWYRQLPEEGLKFMVYLQKENIIDESGMPKERFSAEFPKEGPSILRIQQVVRGDSAAYFCASSLQEGGYTFGSGTRLTVV.

This clonotype has a count of ten or more. The chain recombines TRBV5-5 with TRBJ2-5; D uncertain. The CDR3 covers 13 residues. Trimming took 4 bases from V and 2 from J, leaving 9 bases between them. Germline CDR1 reads SGHKS; CDR2 reads YYEKEE (reference sequence). CDR3 in DNA: TGTGCCAGCAGCGCCTCAGGACAAGAGACCCAGTACTTC. This translates into CASSASGQETQYF.

The chain uses TRBV4-3 and TRBJ1-1, with no clear D. The germline CDR1 and CDR2 sequences are LGHNA and YSLEER. The V end was cut by 4 bases, the J end by 6 bases, with 12 bases between. The CDR3 is 13 residues long. In DNA, the CDR3 is TGCGCCAGCAGCCCCTTTTGGGGTTCTGAAGCTTTCTTT. Translating gives CASSPFWGSEAFF.

There are many counts of this clonotype. The genes are TRBV11-2 and TRBJ2-3; 8 positions match TRBD2. V lost 2 bases and J lost 5; bases outside the gene matches: 12. The germline V gene has CDR1 SGHAT and CDR2 FQNNGV. The CDR3 spans 17 residues. CDR3 residues: CASSLMSAGGPGDTQYF. CDR3 DNA sequence: TGTGCCAGCAGCTTAATGTCGGCGGGGGGCCCCGGAGATACGCAGTATTTT.

This clonotype occurred many times. The chain links TRBV7-2 to TRBJ2-5, with TRBD2 matching 10 bases. With V trimmed by 2 bases and J by 5 bases, 8 bases remained unmatched. The CDR3 is 16 residues long. Germline CDR1 and CDR2: SGHTA and FQGNSA. The CDR3 nucleotides are TGTGCCAGCAGCTTACGGGCTAGCGGGGGCGTGGAGACCCAGTACTTC. Translating it yields CASSLRASGGVETQYF.